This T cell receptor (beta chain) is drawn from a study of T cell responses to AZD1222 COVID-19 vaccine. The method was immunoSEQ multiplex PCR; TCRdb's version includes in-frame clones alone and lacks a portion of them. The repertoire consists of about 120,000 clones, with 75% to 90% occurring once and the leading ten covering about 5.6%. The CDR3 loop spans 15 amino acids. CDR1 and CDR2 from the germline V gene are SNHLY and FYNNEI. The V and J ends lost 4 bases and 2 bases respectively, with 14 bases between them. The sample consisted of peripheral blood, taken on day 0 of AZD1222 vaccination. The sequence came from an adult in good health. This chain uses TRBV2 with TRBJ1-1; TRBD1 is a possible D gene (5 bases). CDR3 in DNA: TGTGCCAGCAGTGCCCCAGGTGACAGTAACACTGAAGCTTTCTTT. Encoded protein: CASSAPGDSNTEAFF.